Listed below are T cell receptor beta chains from one sample, sequenced in a study of cytomegalovirus exposure and HLA in healthy donors. TCRdb's table, derived via immunoSEQ multiplex PCR, lists solely in-frame clones and lacks some. The data show under 200,000 clones, about three quarters seen once. Specimen: PBMCs. The receptors were sampled from a woman aged 45-65 years in good health and CMV-seropositive. Both conserved end residues are part of each CDR3. The D gene is left open where the match is weak. Expanded clones get a size class; other rows say once, few or many, or leave the size out.

d_gene	abundance	v_gene	j_gene	CDR3nt	CDR3aa
.	.	TRBV6-5	TRBJ1-1	TGTGCCAGCAGTTGGGGCGAGAACACTGAAGCTTTCTTT	CASSWGENTEAFF
TRBD1	few	TRBV5-1	TRBJ1-1	TGCGCCAGCAGCCCCGGGACAGGAACGAAGACTGAAGCTTTCTTT	CASSPGTGTKTEAFF
TRBD1	.	TRBV27	TRBJ2-4	TGTGCCAGCAGTTCCGACAGGGGGAAAAACAGTCAGTACTTC	CASSSDRGKNSQYF
.	.	TRBV9	TRBJ1-1	TGTGCCAGCAGCGACAGGGCTTGGAACACTGAAGCTTTCTTT	CASSDRAWNTEAFF
.	.	TRBV4-3	TRBJ1-2	TGCGCCAGCAGCCAAGACAGGTTTAACTATGGCTACACCTTC	CASSQDRFNYGYTF
.	.	TRBV30	TRBJ2-7	TGTGCCTGGGGCGGGGGCTCGTACGAGCAGTACTTC	CAWGGGSYEQYF
.	.	TRBV21-1	TRBJ1-2	TGTGCCAGCCTCAGGGGGAACTATGGCTACACCTTC	CASLRGNYGYTF
TRBD1	.	TRBV5-1	TRBJ2-3	TGCGCCAGCAGCACCCTGGGACAGGGGGAGACAGATACGCAGTATTTT	CASSTLGQGETDTQYF
TRBD1	.	TRBV19	TRBJ1-1	TGTGCCAGTAGTCGTGACAGGGTTGGCACTGAAGCTTTCTTT	CASSRDRVGTEAFF
.	.	TRBV5-6	TRBJ2-6	TGTGCCAGCAGCCTGAGGAGCTCTGGGGCCAACGTCCTGACTTTC	CASSLRSSGANVLTF
TRBD1	.	TRBV5-6	TRBJ1-2	TGTGCCAGCAGCGGGACAGGACTTAACTATGGCTACACCTTC	CASSGTGLNYGYTF
.	.	TRBV5-1	TRBJ2-1	TGCGCCAGCAGCTTGCGACTAAATGAGCAGTTCTTC	CASSLRLNEQFF
TRBD2	.	TRBV6-1	TRBJ2-5	TGTGCCAGCAGTGAAGGGGTAGCGGGAGCTTCGGAGACCCAGTACTTC	CASSEGVAGASETQYF
.	.	TRBV6-5	TRBJ1-1	TGTGCCAGCAGTTACTTTCCGGGCGGGCTAGGAGCTTTCTTT	CASSYFPGGLGAFF
.	.	TRBV7-2	TRBJ2-5	TGTGCCAGCAGCCCCCGAGGGGGGACCCAGTACTTC	CASSPRGGTQYF
.	.	TRBV6-1	TRBJ2-1	TGTGCCAGCAGTGAATTAAAGGGGGGGATGGCGCAGTTCTTC	CASSELKGGMAQFF
TRBD1	.	TRBV10-3	TRBJ1-1	TGTGCCATCGGGGACAGGGGGAACACTGAAGCTTTCTTT	CAIGDRGNTEAFF
TRBD1	.	TRBV4-3	TRBJ1-2	TGCGCCAGCAGCCAAGGACAGGGGGATTATAGCTACACCTTC	CASSQGQGDYSYTF
TRBD2	.	TRBV5-1	TRBJ2-7	TGCGCCAGCAGCTTGTCCCTAGCGGGCTACGAGCAGTACTTC	CASSLSLAGYEQYF
TRBD2	.	TRBV29-1	TRBJ2-2	TGCAGCGTTGTGGCTAGCGGGAACACCGGGGAGCTGTTTTTT	CSVVASGNTGELFF
TRBD1	few	TRBV4-2	TRBJ1-1	TGTGCCAGCAGCCAGACAGGGTGGGATGAAGCTTTCTTT	CASSQTGWDEAFF
.	.	TRBV5-4	TRBJ1-2	TGTGCCAGCAGCTCACAGGAACGCTATGGCTACACCTTC	CASSSQERYGYTF
TRBD2	.	TRBV29-1	TRBJ2-7	TGCAGCGTTGACATGGGTAGCGGGAGTTACGAGCAGTACTTC	CSVDMGSGSYEQYF
.	.	TRBV30	TRBJ1-1	TGTGCCTGGAGTGGACAACAGAACACTGAAGCTTTCTTT	CAWSGQQNTEAFF
.	.	TRBV6-1	TRBJ1-2	TGTGCCAGCGGGGGGGTCCTACCGTCCTATGGCTACACCTTC	CASGGVLPSYGYTF
.	.	TRBV10-1	TRBJ2-7	TGCGCCAGCAGTGAGTCGAACAGCGGCCACGAGCAGTACTTC	CASSESNSGHEQYF
TRBD2	.	TRBV27	TRBJ2-7	TGTGCCAGCAGTTTAGGGACTAGCGGGGGCTACGAGCAGTACTTC	CASSLGTSGGYEQYF
TRBD2	.	TRBV28	TRBJ2-7	TGTGCCAGCAGTTTGGAGGGAGGGCCCTACGAGCAGTACTTC	CASSLEGGPYEQYF
TRBD1	.	TRBV19	TRBJ2-2	TGTGCCAGTAGTATCCGCAGCCCGTGGACAGGGACGAGGACCGGGGAGCTGTTTTTT	CASSIRSPWTGTRTGELFF
TRBD2	few	TRBV4-3	TRBJ2-3	TGCGCCAGCAGCCAAGATGGCGGGGGGGGCACAGATACGCAGTATTTT	CASSQDGGGGTDTQYF
.	.	TRBV5-1	TRBJ2-7	TGCGCCAGCAGCTTGGGCAGGGCAGGCGAGCAGTACTTC	CASSLGRAGEQYF
TRBD1	.	TRBV10-2	TRBJ1-2	TGCGCCAGCAGTGAGGCCCTGGGGACAGCCTATGGCTACACCTTC	CASSEALGTAYGYTF
.	once	TRBV7-2	TRBJ1-1	TGTGCCAGCAGCCTGGACAAAACTGAAGCTTTCTTT	CASSLDKTEAFF
.	.	TRBV5-1	TRBJ1-1	TGCGCCAGCAGCGACACGGGGGGCACTGAAGCTTTCTTT	CASSDTGGTEAFF
.	.	TRBV30	TRBJ2-3	TGTGCCTGGAGAGTGGCGGTTACAGATACGCAGTATTTT	CAWRVAVTDTQYF
.	.	TRBV30	TRBJ2-3	TGTGCCTGGAGTGTACTTGTAGATACGCAGTATTTT	CAWSVLVDTQYF
.	.	TRBV2	TRBJ2-7	TGTGCCAGCAGTTTGACACTCCCTTCTATGTACGGCGAGCAGTACTTC	CASSLTLPSMYGEQYF
.	.	TRBV19	TRBJ1-1	TGTGCCAGTAGTATAGGTCCAGCGATGAACACTGAAGCTTTCTTT	CASSIGPAMNTEAFF
TRBD1	.	TRBV5-1	TRBJ2-5	TGCGCCAGCAGCTCACCACAGGGGGCCCAAGGGACCCAGTACTTC	CASSSPQGAQGTQYF
TRBD2	.	TRBV4-2	TRBJ2-3	TGTGCCAGCAGCCAAGATGGGGCGGGAGGGCGGGGAGATACGCAGTATTTT	CASSQDGAGGRGDTQYF
.	.	TRBV7-6	TRBJ2-3	TGTGCCAGCAGCCTCGGTGTCCGGAGGGGCACAGATACGCAGTATTTT	CASSLGVRRGTDTQYF
.	.	TRBV4-3	TRBJ1-2	TGCGCCAGCAGCCGAGACCAGGGATACTATGGCTACACCTTC	CASSRDQGYYGYTF
TRBD1	.	TRBV7-9	TRBJ2-4	TGTGCCAGCAGCTCAACGGGACAGAAAGGGAACATTCAGTACTTC	CASSSTGQKGNIQYF
TRBD1	few	TRBV27	TRBJ1-6	TGTGCCAGCAGAACAATCGGACAGGGTAGATCACCCCTCCACTTT	CASRTIGQGRSPLHF